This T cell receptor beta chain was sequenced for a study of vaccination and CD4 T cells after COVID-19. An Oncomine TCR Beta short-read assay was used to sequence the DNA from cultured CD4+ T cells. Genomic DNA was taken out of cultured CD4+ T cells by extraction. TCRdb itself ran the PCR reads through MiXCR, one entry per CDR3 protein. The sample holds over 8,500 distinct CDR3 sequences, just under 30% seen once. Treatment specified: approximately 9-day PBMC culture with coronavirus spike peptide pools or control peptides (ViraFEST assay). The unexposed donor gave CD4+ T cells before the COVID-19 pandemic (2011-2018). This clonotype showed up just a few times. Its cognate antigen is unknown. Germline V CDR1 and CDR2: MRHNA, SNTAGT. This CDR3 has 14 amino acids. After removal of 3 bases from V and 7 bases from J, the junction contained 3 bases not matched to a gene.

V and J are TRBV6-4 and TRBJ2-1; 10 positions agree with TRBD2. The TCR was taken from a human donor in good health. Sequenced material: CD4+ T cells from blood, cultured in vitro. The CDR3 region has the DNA TGTGCCAGCAGTGAAGCGGGAGGGGGGAATGAGCAGTTCTTC. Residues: CASSEAGGGNEQFF.